This entry lists 22 T cell receptor beta chains sequenced from one sample in a study of regulatory T cells in long-lasting Graves disease. Stated time point: newly diagnosed GD, antithyroid drugs for less than 3 months. Extracted RNA from PBMCs served as the source of the TCR library. With iRepertoire HTBI primers and Arm-PCR of CDR3 regions, TCR beta libraries were built. TCRdb re-called the multiplex PCR reads with MiXCR, one entry per CDR3 protein. The table has 530,000 or so distinct CDR3 sequences, about 13% seen once. The same specimen was also included in a second study, on T cells in Graves' hyperthyroidism and ophthalmopathy.

This material consisted of peripheral blood mononuclear cells (PBMCs), taken at new diagnosis, from a patient treated with antithyroid drugs. These receptors were collected from a man younger than 40 with Graves disease.

The chain has TRBV6-1 and TRBJ2-7, with 9 bases that match TRBD2. With 5 bases clipped from V and 4 bases from J, the junction kept 3 bases outside the gene matches. The CDR3 is made up of 13 amino acids. Germline V CDR1 and CDR2: MNHNS, SASEGT. The CDR3 DNA follows: TGTGCCAGCAGTCAGCTAGCGGGATACGAGCAGTACTTC. Its translation: CASSQLAGYEQYF.

This clonotype has a count of ten or more. This chain connects TRBV18 to TRBJ2-7; no definite D call. V lost 5 bases to trimming and J lost 2 bases, with 13 bases between them. The length of the CDR3 is 14 residues. Germline values: CDR1 KGHSH, CDR2 LQKENI. The CDR3 region has the DNA TGTGCCAGCTCAAACTACAGCGACCCCTACGAGCAGTACTTC. This gives the protein CASSNYSDPYEQYF.

This clonotype was counted many times. The chain uses TRBV3-1 and TRBJ2-7, with 9 bases aligning to TRBD2. Germline CDR1 LGHDT, CDR2 YNNKEL (reference sequence). The CDR3 is 15 amino acids. The junction had 6 bases not matched to a gene; V was cut back by 1 base and J by 5 bases. CDR3 amino acids: CASSQGGGRAHEQYF. CDR3 coding DNA: TGTGCCAGCAGCCAAGGGGGCGGGAGGGCCCACGAGCAGTACTTC.

In its sample, this clonotype was seen many times. The rearrangement joins TRBV28 to TRBJ2-7; 13 bases align to TRBD2. This CDR3 comprises 14 residues. CDR1 MDHEN and CDR2 SYDVKM come from the germline V gene. V was pared by 7 bases and J by 6 bases, with 6 bases of the junction left unmatched. The CDR3 sequence is CASKPGTSGIEQYF. The CDR3, as DNA: TGTGCCAGCAAACCTGGGACTAGCGGGATCGAGCAGTACTTC. Supplemented by reference TRBV28 and TRBJ2-7, the full variable domain reads DVKVTQSSRYLVKRTGEKVFLECVQDMDHENMFWYRQDPGLGLRLIYFSYDVKMKEKGDIPEGYSVSREKKERFSLILESASTNQTSMYLCASKPGTSGIEQYFGPGTRLTVT.

The chain couples TRBV19 to TRBJ1-5, with 7 bases lining up with TRBD1. CDR3 length: 14 amino acids. Germline trimming cut 7 bases from V and 2 bases from J; bases unmatched to any gene: 5. From germline, CDR1 is LNHDA and CDR2 SQIVND (reference sequence). CDR3 DNA: TGTGCCAGTACTCTGGGACAGCGCAATCAGCCCCAGCATTTT. Amino acids: CASTLGQRNQPQHF.

V is TRBV15 and J is TRBJ2-1, with 8 bases aligning to TRBD1. Germline CDR1 and CDR2: LNHNV and YYDKDF (reference sequence). There are 16 residues in the CDR3. Losses at the gene ends were 2 bases for V and 6 bases for J; bases not matched to a gene: 9. In DNA, the CDR3 is TGTGCCACCAGCAGATGGGACAGGTCGAGGAGCAATGAGCAGTTCTTC. This sequence encodes CATSRWDRSRSNEQFF.

The sample holds many counts of this clonotype. The rearrangement joins TRBV6-9 to TRBJ2-3; perhaps TRBD2 as D (6 bases). This CDR3 region has 15 residues. Germline V gives CDR1 MNHGY, CDR2 SVAAGI. V lost 4 bases and J lost 1, with 12 bases in between. This CDR3 is CASSLDSGGTDTQYF. The CDR3 nucleotides read TGTGCCAGCAGTTTAGATAGCGGCGGCACAGATACGCAGTATTTT.

Only a few counts were recorded for this clonotype. This chain connects TRBV19 to TRBJ2-2; D ambiguous. Germline V gives CDR1 LNHDA, CDR2 SQIVND (reference sequence). The length of the CDR3 is 12 residues. Trimming took 3 bases from V and 6 from J, leaving 5 bases between them. DNA for the CDR3: TGTGCCAGTAGTATTTTCCCCGGGGAGCTGTTTTTT. Translated, it gives CASSIFPGELFF. Supplemented by reference TRBV19 and TRBJ2-2, the full variable domain reads DGGITQSPKYLFRKEGQNVTLSCEQNLNHDAMYWYRQDPGQGLRLIYYSQIVNDFQKGDIAEGYSVSREKKESFPLTVTSAQKNPTAFYLCASSIFPGELFFGEGSRLTVL.

The chain combines TRBV5-4 with TRBJ2-7, with 7 positions matching TRBD2. The CDR3 has 14 amino acids. The germline gives CDR1 SGHNT, CDR2 YYREEE (reference sequence). The trim removed 5 bases at V and 5 bases at J, leaving 10 bases unmatched. The CDR3, as DNA: TGTGCCAGCAGATTGTGGGGGGGTTTACACGAGCAGTACTTC. Protein sequence: CASRLWGGLHEQYF.

The chain uses TRBV27 and TRBJ2-7; TRBD1 matches 8 bases. V was pared by 5 bases and J by 5 bases, with 2 bases of the junction left unmatched. CDR1 is MNHEY, CDR2 SMNVEV, per germline (reference sequence). This CDR3 has 12 amino acids. The CDR3 region is CASSRTGHEQYF. As DNA, the CDR3 is TGTGCCAGCAGTCGGACAGGGCACGAGCAGTACTTC.

This clonotype came up many times. This chain links TRBV3-1 with TRBJ1-2; D unresolved. CDR1 is LGHDT and CDR2 is YNNKEL in the germline V gene (reference sequence). The length of the CDR3 is 12 residues. Trimming shortened V by 3 bases and J by 6 bases, and 8 bases separated the two germline ends. CDR3 bases: TGTGCCAGCAGCCAGGGGAGAGATGGCTACACCTTC. It yields the protein CASSQGRDGYTF.

This clonotype occurred a few times. The rearrangement links TRBV7-6 to TRBJ2-7; D is possibly TRBD1 (6 bases). Germline loops: CDR1 SGHVS, CDR2 FNYEAQ. The CDR3 spans 13 residues. Trimming removed 4 bases at V and 6 bases at J, with 13 bases between. CDR3 DNA sequence: TGTGCCAGCAGCTCGACAGGTAAATCCGAGCAGTACTTC. Its translation is CASSSTGKSEQYF.

This chain connects TRBV7-3 to TRBJ2-3; 9 positions agree with TRBD1. Unmatched junction bases numbered 4, after V lost 4 bases and J lost 2 bases. The germline V gene encodes CDR1 SGHTA and CDR2 FQGTGA. CDR3 length: 15 residues. CDR3 bases: TGTGCCAGCAGCTCGACAGGGGGTCCCACAGATACGCAGTATTTT. Its translation: CASSSTGGPTDTQYF. Drawing the rest from reference TRBV7-3 and TRBJ2-3, the complete variable domain is GAGVSQTPSNKVTEKGKYVELRCDPISGHTALYWYRQSLGQGPEFLIYFQGTGAADDSGLPNDRFFAVRPEGSVSTLKIQRTERGDSAVYLCASSSTGGPTDTQYFGPGTRLTVL.

J is TRBJ2-1 and V is TRBV5-6, with D tentatively TRBD2 (6 bases). In germline, CDR1 is SGHDT, CDR2 YYEEEE. This CDR3 spans 15 amino acids. V was clipped by 4 bases and J by 4 bases, with 15 bases between them. The CDR3 reads CASSLGLNRYNEQFF. The DNA of the CDR3 is TGTGCCAGCAGCCTCGGACTAAACCGTTACAATGAGCAGTTCTTC.

In this sample, this clonotype turned up many times. This chain uses TRBV5-1 with TRBJ2-1, with unresolved D. V lost 4 bases and J lost 2, with 10 bases in between. CDR3 length: 14 residues. The germline CDR1 and CDR2 sequences are SGHRS and YFSETQ. The CDR3 region has the DNA TGCGCCAGCAGCCTGTCAGAGGCCTACAATGAGCAGTTCTTC. It translates to CASSLSEAYNEQFF.

This clonotype was detected ten times or more. J is TRBJ2-5 and V is TRBV11-2; D may match TRBD1 or TRBD2 (5 bases each). The CDR3 has 12 residues. The germline V and J ends were trimmed by 3 bases and 5 bases, with 7 bases remaining between them. CDR1 and CDR2 (germline): SGHAT, FQNNGV. CDR3 residues: CASSLGPETQYF. Written as DNA, the CDR3 is TGTGCCAGCAGCTTGGGACCCGAGACCCAGTACTTC. The complete variable domain, with remaining parts taken from reference TRBV11-2 and TRBJ2-5, reads EAGVAQSPRYKIIEKRQSVAFWCNPISGHATLYWYQQILGQGPKLLIQFQNNGVVDDSQLPKDRFSAERLKGVDSTLKIQPAKLEDSAVYLCASSLGPETQYFGPGTRLLVL.

The rearrangement joins TRBV9 to TRBJ2-1, with D perhaps matching TRBD2 (5 bases). Trimming left V 0 bases short and J 12 bases short, with 13 bases between. Germline V lookup: CDR1 SGDLS, CDR2 YYNGEE. The CDR3 runs to 13 residues. CDR3 in amino acids: CASSVGSGRSQFF. The CDR3 DNA sequence: TGTGCCAGCAGCGTAGGCTCGGGAAGATCGCAGTTCTTC.

This clonotype was seen at least ten times. This chain uses TRBV9 with TRBJ1-1, with D perhaps TRBD1 (5 bases). Germline V gene sequence: CDR1 SGDLS, CDR2 YYNGEE. This CDR3 has 13 residues. The V end lost 2 bases, the J end lost 7 bases, and 12 bases lay between the germline ends. The chain's CDR3 is CASSVTGRGEAFF. CDR3 bases: TGTGCCAGCAGCGTCACGGGAAGGGGTGAAGCTTTCTTT.

This clonotype appeared a few times. The genes are TRBV18 and TRBJ2-7; tentative D call: TRBD2 (6 bases). V was pared by 2 bases and J by 6 bases, with 17 bases between. The CDR3 totals 15 residues. In germline, CDR1 is KGHSH, CDR2 LQKENI. The CDR3 DNA follows: TGTGCCAGCTCACCAATGCTAGCGAGTCGTAGCGAGCAGTACTTC. Protein: CASSPMLASRSEQYF.

The chain recombines TRBV6-2 or TRBV6-3 with TRBJ2-1; a possible D gene is TRBD2 (5 bases). Germline assignment: CDR1 MNHEY and CDR2 SVGEGT. This CDR3 contains 12 residues. With 6 bases removed from V and 7 bases from J, the gap between germline ends came to 10 bases. This CDR3 is CASSGVSNEQFF. In DNA form, the CDR3 reads TGTGCCAGCAGCGGGGTATCAAATGAGCAGTTCTTC.

The chain recombines TRBV18 with TRBJ2-7; 10 nucleotides align to TRBD2. Trimming at V came to 3 bases and at J to 4 bases, leaving 6 bases not matched to a gene. CDR3 length: 15 amino acids. The V gene's germline CDR1 is KGHSH and CDR2 LQKENI. The CDR3 DNA follows: TGTGCCAGCTCACCCATAGCGGGAGGCAGATACGAGCAGTACTTC. Amino acid sequence: CASSPIAGGRYEQYF.

This clonotype has just a few counts. This chain joins TRBV7-2 and TRBJ2-2, with TRBD2 as a possible D gene (6 bases). The CDR3 has 16 amino acids. Germline values: CDR1 SGHTA, CDR2 FQGNSA. Trimming removed 5 bases from V and 3 bases from J, with 16 bases in between. CDR3: CASSARAGIYTGELFF. The CDR3 DNA reads TGTGCCAGCAGCGCCAGGGCGGGGATTTACACCGGGGAGCTGTTTTTT.